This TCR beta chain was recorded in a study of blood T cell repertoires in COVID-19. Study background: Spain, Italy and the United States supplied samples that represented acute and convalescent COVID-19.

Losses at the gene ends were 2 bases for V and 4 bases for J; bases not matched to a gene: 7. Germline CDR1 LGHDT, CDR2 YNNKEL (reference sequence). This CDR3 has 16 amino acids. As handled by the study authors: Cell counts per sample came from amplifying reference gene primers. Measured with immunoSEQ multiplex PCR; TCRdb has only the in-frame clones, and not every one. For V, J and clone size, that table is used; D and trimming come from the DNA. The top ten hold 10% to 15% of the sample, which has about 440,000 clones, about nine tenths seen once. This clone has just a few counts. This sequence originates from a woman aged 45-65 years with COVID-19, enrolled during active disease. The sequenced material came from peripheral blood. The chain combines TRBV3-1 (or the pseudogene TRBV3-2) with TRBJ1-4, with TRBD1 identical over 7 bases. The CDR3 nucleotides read TGTGCCAGCAGCCAAACCCCACAGGGGTTTAATGAAAAACTGTTTTTT. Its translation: CASSQTPQGFNEKLFF.